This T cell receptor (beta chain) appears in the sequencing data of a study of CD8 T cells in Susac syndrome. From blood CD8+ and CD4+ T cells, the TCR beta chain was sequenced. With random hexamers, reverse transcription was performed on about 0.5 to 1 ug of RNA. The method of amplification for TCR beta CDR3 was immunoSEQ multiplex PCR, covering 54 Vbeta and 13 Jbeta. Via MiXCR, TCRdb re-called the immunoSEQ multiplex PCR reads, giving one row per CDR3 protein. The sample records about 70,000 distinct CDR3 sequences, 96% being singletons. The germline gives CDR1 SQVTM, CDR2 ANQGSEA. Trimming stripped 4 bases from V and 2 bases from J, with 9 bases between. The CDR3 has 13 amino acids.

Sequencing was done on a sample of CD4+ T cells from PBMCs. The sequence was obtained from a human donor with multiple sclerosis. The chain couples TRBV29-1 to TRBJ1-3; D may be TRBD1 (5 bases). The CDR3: CSVGEGAGNTIYF. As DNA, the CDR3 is TGCAGCGTTGGGGAAGGGGCTGGAAACACCATATATTTT.